Below, one T cell receptor (beta chain) is given with its context. These data originate in a study of blood T cell repertoires in COVID-19. The wider study: T cells, B-cell-depleted T cells, or PBMCs supplied cDNA or gDNA.

Seattle enrolled patients during active infection and tracked them longitudinally. Using immunoSEQ multiplex PCR, the repertoire was profiled, and TCRdb retains in-frame clones only, with some absent. In the table there are 200,000 to 250,000 clones, more than 75% of which are singletons. Germline CDR1 is LGHDT and CDR2 is YNNKEL (reference sequence). Trimming removed 4 bases from V and 11 bases from J; junction bases left unmatched: 6. The CDR3 runs 12 residues. The sequenced sample was peripheral blood. This chain uses TRBV3-1 (or the pseudogene TRBV3-2) with TRBJ1-1; 8 nucleotides line up with TRBD1. The sequence derives from a woman in her seventies with COVID-19, enrolled during active disease. CDR3 region: CASSRPGGDAFF. For the CDR3, the DNA is TGTGCCAGCAGCCGACCAGGGGGCGACGCTTTCTTT.